This T cell receptor beta chain was documented in a study of blood T cells in healthy people across ages. In germline, CDR1 is MNHNY, CDR2 SVGAGI (reference sequence). V lost 0 bases and J 2 bases, leaving 4 bases between the germline ends. The CDR3 sequence is 13 residues long. Combining a sample-barcoded 5' primer with a J-beta primer mix, a second PCR ran for about 7 to 11 cycles. A single record per CDR3 protein comes from TCRdb applying MiXCR to the 5' RACE reads. There are hundreds of thousands of distinct CDR3 sequences in the sample; under 35% occur only once, and roughly a sixth lies in the top ten. This clonotype was counted many times.

The genes are TRBV6-6 and TRBJ2-5; D is unresolved. Sequencing was performed on blood. The clonotype comes from a woman older than 75 in good health. Here the CDR3 reads CASSYSEQETQYF. The CDR3 nucleotides are TGTGCCAGCAGTTACTCGGAGCAAGAGACCCAGTACTTC.